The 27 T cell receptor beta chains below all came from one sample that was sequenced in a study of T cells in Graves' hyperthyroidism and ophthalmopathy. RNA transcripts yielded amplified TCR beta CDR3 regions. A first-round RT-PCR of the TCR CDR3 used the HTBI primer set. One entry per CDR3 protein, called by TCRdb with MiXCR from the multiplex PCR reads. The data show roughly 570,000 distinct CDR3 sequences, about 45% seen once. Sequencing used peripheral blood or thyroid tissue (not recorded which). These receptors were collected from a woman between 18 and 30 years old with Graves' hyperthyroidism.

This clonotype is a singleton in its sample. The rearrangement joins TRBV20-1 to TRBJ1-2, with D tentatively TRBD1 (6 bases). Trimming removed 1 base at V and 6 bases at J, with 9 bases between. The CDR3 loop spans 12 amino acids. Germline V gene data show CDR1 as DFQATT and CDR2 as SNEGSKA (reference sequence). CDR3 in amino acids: CSARGGPDGYTF. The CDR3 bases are TGCAGTGCTAGAGGGGGGCCTGATGGCTACACCTTC.

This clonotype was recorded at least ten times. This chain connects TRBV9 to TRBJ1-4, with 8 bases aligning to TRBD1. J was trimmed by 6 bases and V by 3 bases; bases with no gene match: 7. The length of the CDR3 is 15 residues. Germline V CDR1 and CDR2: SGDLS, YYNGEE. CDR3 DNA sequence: TGTGCCAGCAGCGCGACAGGGGAGCGGGATGAAAAACTGTTTTTT. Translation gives CASSATGERDEKLFF.

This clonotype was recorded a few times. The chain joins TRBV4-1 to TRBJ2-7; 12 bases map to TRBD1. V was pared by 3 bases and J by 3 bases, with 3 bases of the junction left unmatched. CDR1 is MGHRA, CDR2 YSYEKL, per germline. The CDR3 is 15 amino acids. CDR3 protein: CASSQGQGADYEQYF. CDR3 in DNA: TGCGCCAGCAGCCAGGGACAGGGGGCGGACTACGAGCAGTACTTC.

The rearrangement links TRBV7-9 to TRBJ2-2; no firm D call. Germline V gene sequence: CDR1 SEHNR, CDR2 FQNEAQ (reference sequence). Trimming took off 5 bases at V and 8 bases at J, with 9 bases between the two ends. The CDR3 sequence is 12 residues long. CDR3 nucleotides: TGTGCCAGCAGCCAACTTCAGGGGGAGCTGTTTTTT. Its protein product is CASSQLQGELFF.

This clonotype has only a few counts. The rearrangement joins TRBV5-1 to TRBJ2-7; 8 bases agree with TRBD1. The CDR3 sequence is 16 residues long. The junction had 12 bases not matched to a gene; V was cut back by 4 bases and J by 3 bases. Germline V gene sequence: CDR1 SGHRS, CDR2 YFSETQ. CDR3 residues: CASSTRDRGHHYEQYF. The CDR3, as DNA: TGCGCCAGCAGCACCCGTGACAGGGGACACCACTACGAGCAGTACTTC.

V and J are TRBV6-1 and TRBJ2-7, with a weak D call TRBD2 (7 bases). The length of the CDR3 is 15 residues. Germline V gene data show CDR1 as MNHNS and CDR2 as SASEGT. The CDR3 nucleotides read TGTGCTAGAAGGGAGGGCAGGGGCCACCCGTACGAGCAGTACTTC. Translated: CARREGRGHPYEQYF.

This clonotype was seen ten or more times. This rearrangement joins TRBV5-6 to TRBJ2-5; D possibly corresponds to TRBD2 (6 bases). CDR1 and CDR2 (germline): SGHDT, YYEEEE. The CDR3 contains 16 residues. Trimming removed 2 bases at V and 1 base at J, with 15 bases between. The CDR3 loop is CASSLELATLQETQYF. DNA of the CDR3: TGTGCCAGCAGCTTAGAACTAGCAACGCTCCAAGAGACCCAGTACTTC.

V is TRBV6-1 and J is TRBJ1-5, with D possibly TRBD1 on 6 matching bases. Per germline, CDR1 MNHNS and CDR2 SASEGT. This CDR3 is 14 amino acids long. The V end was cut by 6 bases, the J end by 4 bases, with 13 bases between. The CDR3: CASSNGQLNQPQHF. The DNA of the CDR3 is TGTGCCAGCAGCAATGGACAGCTTAATCAGCCCCAGCATTTT.

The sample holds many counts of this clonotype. This chain's CDR3 is CSAQSRQLSGYEQYF. The CDR3 nucleotides read TGCAGTGCCCAGTCAAGGCAACTAAGTGGTTACGAGCAGTACTTC. The genes are TRBV20-1 and TRBJ2-7; D is ambiguous. This CDR3 has 15 residues. Deletions cut 6 bases from V and 4 bases from J, with 22 bases between. Germline assignment: CDR1 DFQATT and CDR2 SNEGSKA (reference sequence).

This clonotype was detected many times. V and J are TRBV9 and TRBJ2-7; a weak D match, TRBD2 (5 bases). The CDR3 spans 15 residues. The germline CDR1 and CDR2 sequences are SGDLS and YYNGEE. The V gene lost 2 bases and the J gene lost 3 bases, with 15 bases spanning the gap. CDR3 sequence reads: CASSVSGGNLYEQYF. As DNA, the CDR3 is TGTGCCAGCAGCGTCAGCGGAGGAAACCTCTACGAGCAGTACTTC.

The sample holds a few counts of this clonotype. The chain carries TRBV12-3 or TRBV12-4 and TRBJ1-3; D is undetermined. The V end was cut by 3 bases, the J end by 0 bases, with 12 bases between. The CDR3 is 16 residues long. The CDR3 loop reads CASSFKPGSSGNTIYF. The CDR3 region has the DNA TGTGCCAGCAGTTTTAAGCCGGGCAGCTCTGGAAACACCATATATTTT.

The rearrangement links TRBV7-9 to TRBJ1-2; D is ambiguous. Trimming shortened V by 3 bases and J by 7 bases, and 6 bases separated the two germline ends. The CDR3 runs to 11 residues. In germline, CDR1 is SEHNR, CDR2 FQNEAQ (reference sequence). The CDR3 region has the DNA TGTGCCAGCAGCTTGTCAGCTGGCTACACCTTC. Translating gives CASSLSAGYTF.

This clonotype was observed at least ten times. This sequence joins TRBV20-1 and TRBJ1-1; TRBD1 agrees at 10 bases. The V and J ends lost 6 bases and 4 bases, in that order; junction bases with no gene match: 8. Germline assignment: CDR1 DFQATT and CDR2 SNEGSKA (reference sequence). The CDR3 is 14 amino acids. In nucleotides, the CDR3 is TGCAGTGCAACGACAGGGGGCCTCAGCACTGAAGCTTTCTTT. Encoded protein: CSATTGGLSTEAFF.

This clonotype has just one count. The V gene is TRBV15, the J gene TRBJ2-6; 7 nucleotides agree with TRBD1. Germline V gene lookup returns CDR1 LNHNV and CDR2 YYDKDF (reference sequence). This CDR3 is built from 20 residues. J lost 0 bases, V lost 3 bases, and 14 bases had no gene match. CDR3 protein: CATSSSSGTATLSGANVLTF. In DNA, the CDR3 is TGTGCCACCAGCAGCTCCTCCGGGACAGCGACCCTCTCTGGGGCCAACGTCCTGACTTTC.

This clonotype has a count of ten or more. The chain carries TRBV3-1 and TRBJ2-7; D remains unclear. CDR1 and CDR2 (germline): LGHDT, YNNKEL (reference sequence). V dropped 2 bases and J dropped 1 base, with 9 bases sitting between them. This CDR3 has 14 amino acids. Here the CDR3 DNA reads TGTGCCAGCAGCCAAACCAGCCGATCCTACGAGCAGTACTTC. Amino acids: CASSQTSRSYEQYF.

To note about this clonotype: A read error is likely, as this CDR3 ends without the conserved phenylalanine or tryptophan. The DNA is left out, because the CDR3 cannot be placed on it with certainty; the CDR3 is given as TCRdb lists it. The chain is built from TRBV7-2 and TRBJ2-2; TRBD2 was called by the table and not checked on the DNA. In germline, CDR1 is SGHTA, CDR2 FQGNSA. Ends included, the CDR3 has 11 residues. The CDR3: CASSRRVREGL.

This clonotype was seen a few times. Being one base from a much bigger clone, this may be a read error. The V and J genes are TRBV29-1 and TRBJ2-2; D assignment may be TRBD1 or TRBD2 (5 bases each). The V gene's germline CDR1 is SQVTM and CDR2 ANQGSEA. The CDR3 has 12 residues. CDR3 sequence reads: CSVEGRNGELLF. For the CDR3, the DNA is TGCAGCGTTGAGGGGCGGAACGGGGAGCTGCTTTTT.

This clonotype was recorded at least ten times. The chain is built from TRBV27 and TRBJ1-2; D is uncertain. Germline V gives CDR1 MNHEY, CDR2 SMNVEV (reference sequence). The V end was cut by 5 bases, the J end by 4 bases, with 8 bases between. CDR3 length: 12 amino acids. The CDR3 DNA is TGTGCCAGCAGTCATGGCAGCTATGGCTACACCTTC. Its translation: CASSHGSYGYTF.

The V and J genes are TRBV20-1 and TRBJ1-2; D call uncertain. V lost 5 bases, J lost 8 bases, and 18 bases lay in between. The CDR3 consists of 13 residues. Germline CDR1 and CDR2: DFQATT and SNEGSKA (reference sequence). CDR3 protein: CSALGGLAGGYTF. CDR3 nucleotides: TGCAGTGCTTTAGGAGGGCTAGCGGGAGGCTACACCTTC.

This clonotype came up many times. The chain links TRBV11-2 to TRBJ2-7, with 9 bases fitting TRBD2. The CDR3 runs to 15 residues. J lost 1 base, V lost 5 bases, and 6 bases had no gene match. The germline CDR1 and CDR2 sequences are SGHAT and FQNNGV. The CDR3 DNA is TGTGCCAGCAGCGGAGAGCGGGAGGCGTCCTACGAGCAGTACTTC. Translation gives CASSGEREASYEQYF.

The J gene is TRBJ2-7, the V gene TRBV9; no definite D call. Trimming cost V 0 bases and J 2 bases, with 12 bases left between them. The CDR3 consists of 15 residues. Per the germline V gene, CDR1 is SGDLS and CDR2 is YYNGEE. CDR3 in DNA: TGTGCCAGCAGCGTAGGATGGGGTGAAACCTACGAGCAGTACTTC. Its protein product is CASSVGWGETYEQYF.

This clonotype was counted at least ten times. The CDR3 loop is CATSTGGFAGEAFF. The CDR3 DNA reads TGTGCCACCAGTACCGGTGGTTTTGCAGGTGAAGCTTTCTTT. This chain uses TRBV15 with TRBJ1-1; D gene ambiguous. V lost 6 bases to trimming and J lost 7 bases, with 18 bases between them. Germline V gene lookup returns CDR1 LNHNV and CDR2 YYDKDF (reference sequence). CDR3 length: 14 amino acids. The full variable domain, in which reference TRBV15 and TRBJ1-1 provide the parts outside the CDR3, is DAMVIQNPRYQVTQFGKPVTLSCSQTLNHNVMYWYQQKSSQAPKLLFHYYDKDFNNEADTPDNFQSRRPNTSFCFLDIRSPGLGDTAMYLCATSTGGFAGEAFFGQGTRLTVV.

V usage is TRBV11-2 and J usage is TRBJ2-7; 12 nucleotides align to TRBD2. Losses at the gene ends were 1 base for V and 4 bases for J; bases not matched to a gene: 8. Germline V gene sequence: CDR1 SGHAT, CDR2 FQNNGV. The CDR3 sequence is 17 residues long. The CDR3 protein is CASSLVPSGRALYEQYF. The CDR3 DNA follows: TGTGCCAGCAGCTTAGTTCCTAGCGGGAGGGCCTTATACGAGCAGTACTTC.

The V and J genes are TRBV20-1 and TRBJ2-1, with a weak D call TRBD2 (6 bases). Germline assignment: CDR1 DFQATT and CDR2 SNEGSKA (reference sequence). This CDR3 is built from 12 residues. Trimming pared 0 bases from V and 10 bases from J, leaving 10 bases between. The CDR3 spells CSAREIAGEQFF. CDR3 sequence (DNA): TGCAGTGCTAGAGAAATCGCGGGAGAGCAGTTCTTC.

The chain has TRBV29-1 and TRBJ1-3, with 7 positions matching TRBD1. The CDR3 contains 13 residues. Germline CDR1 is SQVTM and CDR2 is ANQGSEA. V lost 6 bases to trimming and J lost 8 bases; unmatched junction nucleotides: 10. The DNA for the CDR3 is TGCAGCGTAGTGACAGGGTTGCGTGACACCATATATTTT. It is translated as CSVVTGLRDTIYF. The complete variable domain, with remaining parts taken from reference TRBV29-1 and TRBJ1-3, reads SAVISQKPSRDICQRGTSLTIQCQVDSQVTMMFWYRQQPGQSLTLIATANQGSEATYESGFVIDKFPISRPNLTFSTLTVSNMSPEDSSIYLCSVVTGLRDTIYFGEGSWLTVV.

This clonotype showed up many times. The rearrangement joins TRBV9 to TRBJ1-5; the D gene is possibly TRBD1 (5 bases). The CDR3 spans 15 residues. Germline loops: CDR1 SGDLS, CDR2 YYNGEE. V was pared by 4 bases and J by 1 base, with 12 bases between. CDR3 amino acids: CASSPGLDSNQPQHF. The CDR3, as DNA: TGTGCCAGCAGCCCGGGACTTGACAGCAATCAGCCCCAGCATTTT.

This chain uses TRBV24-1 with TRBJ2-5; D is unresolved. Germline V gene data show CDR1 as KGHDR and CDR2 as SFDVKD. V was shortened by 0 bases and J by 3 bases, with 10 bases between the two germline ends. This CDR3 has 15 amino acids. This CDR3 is CATSDLGVGKETQYF. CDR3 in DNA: TGTGCCACCAGTGATTTGGGCGTCGGAAAAGAGACCCAGTACTTC.